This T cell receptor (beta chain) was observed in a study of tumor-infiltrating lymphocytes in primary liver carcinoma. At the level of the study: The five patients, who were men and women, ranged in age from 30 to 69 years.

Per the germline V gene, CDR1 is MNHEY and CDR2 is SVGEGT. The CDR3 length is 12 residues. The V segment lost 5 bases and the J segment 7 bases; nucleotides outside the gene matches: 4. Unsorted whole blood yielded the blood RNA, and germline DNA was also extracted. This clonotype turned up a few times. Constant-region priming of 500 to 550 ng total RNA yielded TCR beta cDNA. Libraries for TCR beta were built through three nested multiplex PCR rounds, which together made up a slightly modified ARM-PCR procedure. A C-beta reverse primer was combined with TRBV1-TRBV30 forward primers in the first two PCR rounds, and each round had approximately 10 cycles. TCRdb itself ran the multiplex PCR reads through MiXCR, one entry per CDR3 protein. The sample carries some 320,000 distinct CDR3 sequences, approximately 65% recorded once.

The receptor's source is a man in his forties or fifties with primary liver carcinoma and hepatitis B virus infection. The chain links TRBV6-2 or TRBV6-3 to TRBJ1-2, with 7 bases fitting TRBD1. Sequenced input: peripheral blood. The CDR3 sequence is CASSQTGPGYTF. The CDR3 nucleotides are TGTGCCAGCAGTCAGACAGGGCCTGGCTACACCTTC.